This is a list of T cell receptor beta chains from one sample in a study of cytomegalovirus exposure and HLA in healthy donors. Profiling relied on immunoSEQ multiplex PCR, and the TCRdb table lists in-frame clones only, not all of them. This sample lists roughly 51,000 clones; its ten largest clones have 11%. Sequenced: PBMCs. The receptor set was obtained from a woman aged 50 to 65 in good health and CMV-seropositive. The CDR3 runs from the conserved cysteine through the conserved F or W. The D gene is left open where the match is weak.

TGTGCCAGCAGTTACCGGGAGGGGTCCGGCTATGGCTACACCTTC CASSYREGSGYGYTF - TRBJ1-2 TRBV6-5
TGTGCCAGCAGCTGGGACAGACTCACCGGGGAGCTGTTTTTT CASSWDRLTGELFF TRBD1 TRBJ2-2 TRBV6-5
TGTGCCAGCAGTGAATTTAGGGCGGACAGGGCAAATTCACCCCTCCACTTT CASSEFRADRANSPLHF TRBD1 TRBJ1-6 TRBV6-1
TGTGCCAGCAGCCCGGCCAGCCGGGACAACCGTGTCCAGAATGAGCAGTTCTTC CASSPASRDNRVQNEQFF - TRBJ2-1 TRBV4-2
TGTGCCAGCAGTTACTCACCGGTGTCCTACGAGCAGTACTTC CASSYSPVSYEQYF - TRBJ2-7 TRBV6-5
TGTGCCAGCAGACCAAATAGTCCCGGCGGCGAGCAGTACTTC CASRPNSPGGEQYF - TRBJ2-7 TRBV28
TGTGCCAGCTCACCACCGCGTCGGGGTTCGCGCGAGCAGTACTTC CASSPPRRGSREQYF - TRBJ2-7 TRBV18
TGTGCCAGCAGCGTAGAACTGGGACAGGGAACAGATACGCAGTATTTT CASSVELGQGTDTQYF TRBD1 TRBJ2-3 TRBV9
TGCGCCAGCAAAGCCTCTCTCCCGGGCTACACCTTC CASKASLPGYTF - TRBJ1-2 TRBV10-1
TGTGCCAGCAGTCGGGACACCTATGGCTACACCTTC CASSRDTYGYTF - TRBJ1-2 TRBV2
TGCACCAGCAGCCAAGATCGCGATCAGCCCCAGCATTTT CTSSQDRDQPQHF - TRBJ1-5 TRBV1
TGTGCCAGCAGTAAGACAGGGGACACCGGGGAGCTGTTTTTT CASSKTGDTGELFF TRBD1 TRBJ2-2 TRBV6-1
TGCGCCAGCAGCCCTTCCAGGGGGAAATACTCTAATGAAAAACTGTTTTTT CASSPSRGKYSNEKLFF TRBD1 TRBJ1-4 TRBV4-1
TGTGCCAGCAGTTTGGGACTAGCCCCCAGATACAATGAGCAGTTCTTC CASSLGLAPRYNEQFF TRBD2 TRBJ2-1 TRBV11-2
TGTGCCAGCTCACCAATCCCGGACAGGTACACAGATACGCAGTATTTT CASSPIPDRYTDTQYF TRBD1 TRBJ2-3 TRBV18
TGCGCCAGCAGCCAGGGCCCCGGGGGCGGGGGGCCCTCCTACAATGAGCAGTTCTTC CASSQGPGGGGPSYNEQFF TRBD2 TRBJ2-1 TRBV4-3
TGTGCCAGCAGTCCCGCAGGGGCCACTAATGAAAAACTGTTTTTT CASSPAGATNEKLFF - TRBJ1-4 TRBV28
TGTGCCAGCAGTCCTCCCGGGACAGGGCCCACAGATACGCAGTATTTT CASSPPGTGPTDTQYF TRBD1 TRBJ2-3 TRBV5-6
TGTGCCAGCAGCCCCTCGGGACAGGGAGCGAACTATGGCTACACCTTC CASSPSGQGANYGYTF TRBD1 TRBJ1-2 TRBV7-3
TGTGCCAGCAGCTCTCAGGGGGTCGTAAAGTCACCCCTCCACTTT CASSSQGVVKSPLHF TRBD1 TRBJ1-6 TRBV5-4
TGTGCCAGCAGTTCGTACATGAACACCGGGGAGCTGTTTTTT CASSSYMNTGELFF - TRBJ2-2 TRBV28
TGTGCTAGTGGTTTAGACAGGGGGCGTGAGACCCAGTACTTC CASGLDRGRETQYF TRBD1 TRBJ2-5 TRBV12-5
TGCGCCAGCCAGCCCTGGGCGGGAGTTCGGAATGAGCAGTTCTTC CASQPWAGVRNEQFF TRBD2 TRBJ2-1 TRBV5-1
TGTGCCAGTCGCCGAGGCAGCGCCTACGAGCAGTACTTC CASRRGSAYEQYF - TRBJ2-7 TRBV6-5
TGTGCCACCCGGGACAGAGGAATGACTAATGAAAAACTGTTTTTT CATRDRGMTNEKLFF TRBD1 TRBJ1-4 TRBV5-4
TGTGCCAGCAGTGAAAGGTTTCAGCGGGGGGGAACCTCCTACAATGAGCAGTTCTTC CASSERFQRGGTSYNEQFF TRBD2 TRBJ2-1 TRBV6-1
TGTGCCAGCAGTGAATCCCGCCGCCTGTCGGGGACCCAGTACTTC CASSESRRLSGTQYF - TRBJ2-5 TRBV6-1
TGTGCCAGCAGTGGGGACAGGACCTATGGCTACACCTTC CASSGDRTYGYTF TRBD1 TRBJ1-2 TRBV28
TGCGCCAGCAGCCAACCGGGACTCGACTACAATGAGCAGTTCTTC CASSQPGLDYNEQFF - TRBJ2-1 TRBV5-1
TGTGCCAGCAGCTCGACAGGGGCCTTCACAGATACGCAGTATTTT CASSSTGAFTDTQYF TRBD1 TRBJ2-3 TRBV27
TGTGCCAGCAGCACAGGGGGGGACCATAATTCACCCCTCCACTTT CASSTGGDHNSPLHF TRBD1 TRBJ1-6 TRBV9
TGTGCCAGCAGCCCTACTGGGACAGCAACTAATGAAAAACTGTTTTTT CASSPTGTATNEKLFF TRBD1 TRBJ1-4 TRBV7-9
TGTGCCAGCTCATCGGACAGGGATAGCACAGATACGCAGTATTTT CASSSDRDSTDTQYF TRBD1 TRBJ2-3 TRBV18
TGTGCCTGGAGTTCCGCCAGTAACTCTGGAAACACCATATATTTT CAWSSASNSGNTIYF - TRBJ1-3 TRBV30